This T cell receptor (beta chain) was sequenced for a study of PD-L1 blockade in urothelial cancer. Study information: T cell content in blood samples showed a median of approximately 150,000.

Germline values: CDR1 SGHKS, CDR2 YYEKEE (reference sequence). This CDR3 is 15 amino acids long. The J segment lost 5 bases and the V segment lost 3 bases, leaving 5 bases of the junction unmatched. Time point given: peripheral blood 6 weeks after treatment start. The assay was immunoSEQ multiplex PCR, and TCRdb's table has in-frame clones only and misses some. The data show around 48,000 clones, around 85% seen once. The chain employs TRBV5-5 and TRBJ1-2, with 12 bases matching TRBD1. The TCR sequence derives from a man aged 60 to 69 with urothelial cancer. Sequences were derived from PBMCs, sampled around atezolizumab (anti-PD-L1) treatment. As DNA, the CDR3 is TGTGCCAGCAGCTGGGGGACAGGGGGCGGGTATGGCTACACCTTC. Encoded protein: CASSWGTGGGYGYTF.